This is a list of T cell receptor beta chains from one sample in a study of Graves' ophthalmopathy and Graves' hyperthyroidism. MiXCR, run by TCRdb on the multiplex PCR reads, gives a single entry per CDR3 protein. The sample includes a few hundred thousand distinct CDR3 sequences, 35% to 45% of them seen just once. The sample consisted of peripheral blood or thyroid tissue (not recorded which). The source is an adult man with Graves' hyperthyroidism. Each CDR3 is given with its conserved first and last residue. D genes are given only for firm matches. The size of a clone is reported for some rows only, either as once, few or many, or as a class for expanded clones.

J: TRBJ2-5; length: 15; size: many; D: .; V: TRBV5-4; DNA: TGTGCCAGCAGCAAAAATGCAGGGTACCAAGAGACCCAGTACTTC; CDR3: CASSKNAGYQETQYF
J: TRBJ2-5; length: 15; size: .; D: .; V: TRBV10-3; DNA: TGTGCCATCAGTGCTAGTCGCTCTAACCAAGAGACCCAGTACTTC; CDR3: CAISASRSNQETQYF
J: TRBJ1-5; length: 14; size: .; D: TRBD1; V: TRBV27; DNA: TGTGCCAGCAGTTTAGACAGGGACCACCCCCCCCAGCATTTT; CDR3: CASSLDRDHPPQHF
J: TRBJ1-5; length: 12; size: many; D: .; V: TRBV20-1; DNA: TGCAGTGCTAGAGATTCGAGTCAGCCCCAGCATTTT; CDR3: CSARDSSQPQHF
J: TRBJ2-2; length: 14; size: many; D: .; V: TRBV19; DNA: TGTGCCAGTCGGGATAGCGGAACCACCGGGGAGCTGTTTTTT; CDR3: CASRDSGTTGELFF
J: TRBJ2-7; length: 15; size: many; D: TRBD1; V: TRBV7-6; DNA: TGTGCCAGCAGCCGGTTAGGACAGGGTTATTACGAGCAGTACTTC; CDR3: CASSRLGQGYYEQYF
J: TRBJ2-7; length: 15; size: .; D: TRBD1; V: TRBV20-1; DNA: TGCAGTGCTAGGCCAGGGGGAAGCATAGGGGACGAGCAGTACTTC; CDR3: CSARPGGSIGDEQYF
J: TRBJ1-2; length: 15; size: many; D: .; V: TRBV12-3/TRBV12-4; DNA: TGTGCCAGCAGTTTATCGGGACTTAAAGGTAGTGGCTACACCTTC; CDR3: CASSLSGLKGSGYTF
J: TRBJ1-5; length: 14; size: many; D: TRBD1; V: TRBV24-1; DNA: TGTGCCACCAGTAACAGGGGGGGAAATCAGCCCCAGCATTTT; CDR3: CATSNRGGNQPQHF
J: TRBJ1-4; length: 13; size: many; D: TRBD1; V: TRBV19; DNA: TGTGCCAGTAGCAACAGGGGTAATGAAAAACTGTTTTTT; CDR3: CASSNRGNEKLFF
J: TRBJ1-1; length: 14; size: .; D: .; V: TRBV2; DNA: TGTGCCAGCAGTGAATTTGCAGGGTCCACTGAAGCTTTCTTT; CDR3: CASSEFAGSTEAFF
J: TRBJ2-7; length: 14; size: many; D: TRBD2; V: TRBV20-1; DNA: TGCAGTGCTAGAGGATCGACTAGCGGCTACGAGCAGTACTTC; CDR3: CSARGSTSGYEQYF
J: TRBJ1-5; length: 14; size: .; D: TRBD1; V: TRBV7-9; DNA: TGTGCCAGCAGTTTCGGGACAGAAGGGCAGCCCCAGCATTTT; CDR3: CASSFGTEGQPQHF
J: TRBJ2-3; length: 15; size: .; D: TRBD1; V: TRBV20-1; DNA: TGCAGTGCTAATACAGACAGGGGGGGAGCAGATACGCAGTATTTT; CDR3: CSANTDRGGADTQYF
J: TRBJ2-7; length: 15; size: few; D: .; V: TRBV7-9; DNA: TGTGCCAGCAGCCCCCAACCGGGACGGGCCTTCGAGCAGTACTTC; CDR3: CASSPQPGRAFEQYF
J: TRBJ1-1; length: 14; size: .; D: TRBD1; V: TRBV7-2; DNA: TGTGCCAGCAGCTTAGTCACAGGGGCCGCTGAAGCTTTCTTT; CDR3: CASSLVTGAAEAFF